This entry lists 13 T cell receptor beta chains sequenced from one sample in a study of T cells in Graves' hyperthyroidism and ophthalmopathy. Amplification of TCR beta CDR3 regions was performed using RNA transcripts as template. The study used the HTBI primer set for a first-round RT-PCR of the TCR CDR3. TCRdb re-derived calls from the multiplex PCR reads in MiXCR, one entry per CDR3 protein. This sample has about 210,000 distinct CDR3 sequences, with 17% found just once. The specimen sequenced was blood. The source of these receptors is a man aged 50 or older with Graves' hyperthyroidism.

The gene calls are TRBV19 and TRBJ2-2; D unresolved. The V end was cut by 4 bases, the J end by 0 bases, with 6 bases between. Germline V lookup: CDR1 LNHDA, CDR2 SQIVND (reference sequence). The CDR3 has 14 residues. CDR3 coding DNA: TGTGCCAGTAGTAGCAGTACGAACACCGGGGAGCTGTTTTTT. Residues: CASSSSTNTGELFF.

The sample holds many counts of this clonotype. V gene TRBV5-1 combines with J gene TRBJ2-1, with 7 bases that match TRBD2. The CDR3 covers 13 residues. Germline CDR1 and CDR2: SGHRS and YFSETQ. J lost 8 bases, V lost 1 base, and 3 bases had no gene match. This CDR3 reads CASSLQRDDEQFF. The CDR3 nucleotides read TGCGCCAGCAGCTTGCAGCGGGACGATGAGCAGTTCTTC.

The rearrangement uses TRBV7-8 and TRBJ2-5; 11 bases map to TRBD2. The germline CDR1 and CDR2 sequences are SGHVS and FQNEAQ. This CDR3 region has 16 residues. The J segment lost 10 bases and the V segment lost 5 bases, leaving 15 bases of the junction unmatched. Here the CDR3 DNA reads TGTGCCAGCAGCAAACAACCGGGACTAGCGGACAGGAGCCAGTACTTC. As protein: CASSKQPGLADRSQYF.

There are many counts of this clonotype. V and J are TRBV5-1 and TRBJ2-3; D is perhaps TRBD2 (7 bases). Trimming pared 3 bases from V and 3 bases from J, leaving 11 bases between. CDR3 length: 14 residues. The germline CDR1 and CDR2 sequences are SGHRS and YFSETQ. In DNA form, the CDR3 reads TGCGCCAGCAGCTCCGGGGGGCGTACAGATACGCAGTATTTT. It is translated as CASSSGGRTDTQYF. The full variable domain, its missing parts supplied by reference TRBV5-1 and TRBJ2-3, is KAGVTQTPRYLIKTRGQQVTLSCSPISGHRSVSWYQQTPGQGLQFLFEYFSETQRNKGNFPGRFSGRQFSNSRSEMNVSTLELGDSALYLCASSSGGRTDTQYFGPGTRLTVL.

This chain links TRBV15 with TRBJ2-3; TRBD2 matches 15 bases. The V segment lost 3 bases and the J segment 0 bases; nucleotides outside the gene matches: 1. Germline CDR1 is LNHNV and CDR2 is YYDKDF (reference sequence). The CDR3 is 17 residues long. The CDR3 sequence: CATSRGLAGGSTDTQYF. The CDR3 DNA is TGTGCCACCAGCAGGGGACTAGCGGGAGGAAGCACAGATACGCAGTATTTT.

This clonotype turned up a few times. Possible read error: a much larger clone is one base away. The conserved phenylalanine or tryptophan normally closing the CDR3 is absent here, so this likely arose from a read error. J is TRBJ2-1 and V is TRBV7-2, with 9 positions matching TRBD2. The V segment lost 4 bases and the J segment 5 bases; nucleotides outside the gene matches: 6. Germline assignment: CDR1 SGHTA and CDR2 FQGNSA. The CDR3 sequence is 15 residues long. Here the CDR3 reads CASSWLAGENNEQFL. DNA of the CDR3: TGTGCCAGCAGCTGGTTAGCGGGAGAGAACAATGAGCAGTTCTTA.

This clonotype was seen ten or more times. The chain couples TRBV6-2 or TRBV6-3 to TRBJ1-2; the D is unclear. In germline, CDR1 is MNHEY, CDR2 SVGEGT. V was trimmed by 2 bases and J by 2 bases, leaving 18 bases between them. CDR3 length: 17 residues. CDR3 DNA sequence: TGTGCCAGCAGTTACAGCCCTGGCCCAGGCGACAACTATGGCTACACCTTC. Amino acid sequence: CASSYSPGPGDNYGYTF.

This clonotype was seen many times. The chain uses TRBV5-4 and TRBJ2-7; D is unresolved. The CDR3 is made up of 11 amino acids. V lost 4 bases to trimming and J lost 0 bases, with 2 bases between them. Germline CDR1 SGHNT, CDR2 YYREEE (reference sequence). The CDR3: CASSDSYEQYF. The CDR3 DNA follows: TGTGCCAGCAGCGACTCCTACGAGCAGTACTTC.

This clonotype came up many times. The genes are TRBV7-2 and TRBJ1-1; 8 bases align to TRBD1. The junction had 16 bases not matched to a gene; V was cut back by 5 bases and J by 8 bases. The germline V gene encodes CDR1 SGHTA and CDR2 FQGNSA. The CDR3 loop spans 16 amino acids. In DNA form, the CDR3 reads TGTGCCAGCAGCCAGATACGTGGACAGGGAAGGGCGGAAGCTTTCTTT. Protein sequence: CASSQIRGQGRAEAFF.

Points on this clonotype: Just one base apart from a much larger clone, this may be a read error. The J gene is TRBJ2-5, the V gene TRBV6-1; D is ambiguous. Germline loops: CDR1 MNHNS, CDR2 SASEGT. V dropped 3 bases and J dropped 1 base, with 6 bases sitting between them. The CDR3 length is 13 residues. The CDR3 coding sequence is TGTGCCAGCAGTGAGGCAGGCCAAGAGACCCAGTACTTC. It translates to CASSEAGQETQYF.

There are a few counts of this clonotype. CDR3 in DNA: TGTGCCATCAGTGATCCTAAGACAGGGTCCTACGAGCAGTACTTC. It specifies CAISDPKTGSYEQYF. The J gene is TRBJ2-7, the V gene TRBV10-3; 7 bases match TRBD1. This CDR3 comprises 15 residues. Trimming took 3 bases from V and 1 from J; bases not matched to a gene: 6. Germline CDR1 ENHRY, CDR2 SYGVKD.

In DNA, the CDR3 is TGTGCCAGCAGTGAAGCTAGCGGGACAGATACGCAGTATTTT. Encoded protein: CASSEASGTDTQYF. This chain uses TRBV6-1 with TRBJ2-3, with TRBD2 matching 7 bases. CDR3 length: 14 residues. V shed 0 bases, J shed 3 bases, and the junction held 0 bases outside the gene matches. Per germline, CDR1 MNHNS and CDR2 SASEGT.

This clonotype was picked up many times. V is TRBV20-1 and J is TRBJ2-7, with 13 bases that match TRBD2. V gave up 6 bases and J gave up 6 bases; unmatched junction bases: 2. The CDR3 is made up of 12 amino acids. Germline CDR1 DFQATT, CDR2 SNEGSKA (reference sequence). The CDR3 DNA sequence: TGCAGTGCGTGGACTAGCGGGAGCGAGCAGTACTTC. Encoded protein: CSAWTSGSEQYF.